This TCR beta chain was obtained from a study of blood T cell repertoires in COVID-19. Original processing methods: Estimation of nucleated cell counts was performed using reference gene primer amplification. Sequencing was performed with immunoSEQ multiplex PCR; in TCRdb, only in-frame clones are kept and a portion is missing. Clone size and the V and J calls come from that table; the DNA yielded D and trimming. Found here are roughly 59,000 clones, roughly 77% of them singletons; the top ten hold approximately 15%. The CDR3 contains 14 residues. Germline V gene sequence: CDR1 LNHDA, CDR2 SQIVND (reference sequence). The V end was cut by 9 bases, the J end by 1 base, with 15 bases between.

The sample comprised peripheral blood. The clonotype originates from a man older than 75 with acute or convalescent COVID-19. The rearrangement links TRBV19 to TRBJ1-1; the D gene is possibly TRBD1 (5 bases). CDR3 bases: TGTGCCAGCAGACAGCCGTCCGAGAACACTGAAGCTTTCTTT. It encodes CASRQPSENTEAFF.